This T cell receptor beta chain stems from a study of CD8 T cells in ankylosing spondylitis. Study-level results: Typical of ankylosing spondylitis blood, it appeared, was a TCR beta motif of eight highly homologous variants. Matched ankylosing spondylitis synovial fluid reportedly showed significant enrichment of disease-linked clones.

Researchers built TCR beta libraries using quantitative 5'-RACE with molecular barcodes. TCRdb reprocessed the 5' RACE reads via MiXCR and lists one record per CDR3 protein. The table has more than 600,000 distinct CDR3 sequences, around 20% seen once; the top ten hold under 20%. Germline values: CDR1 MDHEN, CDR2 SYDVKM. V dropped 7 bases and J dropped 1 base, with 16 bases sitting between them. The CDR3 contains 15 residues. This clonotype appeared a few times. Its antigen remains unknown. The sequence was collected from a male donor with ankylosing spondylitis. The sequencing input was blood, either unsorted or a sorted T cell fraction (not recorded which). This chain links TRBV28 with TRBJ1-2, with a possible D match to TRBD1 (5 bases). The CDR3 DNA reads as TGTGCCAGCATGGGCGACAGACGAATTAACTATGGCTACACCTTC. Protein sequence: CASMGDRRINYGYTF.